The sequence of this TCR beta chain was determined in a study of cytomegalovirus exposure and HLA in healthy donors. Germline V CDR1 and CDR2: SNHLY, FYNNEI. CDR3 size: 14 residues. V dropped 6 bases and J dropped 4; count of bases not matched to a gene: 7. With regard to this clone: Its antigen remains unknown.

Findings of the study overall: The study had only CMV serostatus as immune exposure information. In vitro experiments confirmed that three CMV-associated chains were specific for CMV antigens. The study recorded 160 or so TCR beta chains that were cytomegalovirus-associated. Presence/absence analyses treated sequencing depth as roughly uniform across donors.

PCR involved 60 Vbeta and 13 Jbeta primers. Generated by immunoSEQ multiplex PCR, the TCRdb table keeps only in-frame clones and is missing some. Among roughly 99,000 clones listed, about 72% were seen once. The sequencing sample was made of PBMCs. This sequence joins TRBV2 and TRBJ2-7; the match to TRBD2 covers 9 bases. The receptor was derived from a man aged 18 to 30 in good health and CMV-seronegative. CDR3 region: CASRISGGPYEQYF. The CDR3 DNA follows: TGTGCCAGCAGAATCAGCGGGGGGCCATACGAGCAGTACTTC.